This is a list of T cell receptor beta chains from one sample in a study of blood T cells in healthy people across ages. From the 5' RACE reads, TCRdb called clonotypes with MiXCR, one entry per CDR3 protein. Of roughly 1,800,000 distinct CDR3 sequences detected, about 50% appear once; the ten largest clones hold less than 2.5%. Sequences were obtained from blood. These receptors originate from a middle-aged woman in good health. Each CDR3 is given with its conserved first and last residue. The order of the fields is CDR3 protein, CDR3 DNA, D gene, J gene, V gene, clone size. The D gene is left open where the match is weak. For some rows the clone size is stated as once, few or many, or as a class when expanded; others skip it.

cdr3_aa: CASSLNYRYEQYF
cdr3_nt: TGTGCCAGCAGCTTAAACTACCGCTACGAGCAGTACTTC
d_call: NA
j_call: TRBJ2-7
v_call: TRBV7-2
clone_size: many

cdr3_aa: CSARTGQGFPPRYF
cdr3_nt: TGCAGTGCTAGGACGGGACAGGGTTTCCCGCCGCGGTATTTT
d_call: TRBD1
j_call: TRBJ2-3
v_call: TRBV20-1
clone_size: NA

cdr3_aa: CASSVGDRGEGGYTF
cdr3_nt: TGTGCCAGCAGCGTAGGAGACAGGGGGGAGGGTGGCTACACCTTC
d_call: TRBD1
j_call: TRBJ1-2
v_call: TRBV9
clone_size: NA

cdr3_aa: CSARDLSGSDNYGYTF
cdr3_nt: TGCAGTGCTAGAGATTTGTCAGGGAGTGATAACTATGGCTACACCTTC
d_call: NA
j_call: TRBJ1-2
v_call: TRBV20-1
clone_size: NA

cdr3_aa: CASAGSGDTQYF
cdr3_nt: TGTGCCTCAGCGGGGTCGGGAGATACGCAGTATTTT
d_call: TRBD2
j_call: TRBJ2-3
v_call: TRBV7-9
clone_size: NA

cdr3_aa: CASSSLGYHNEQFF
cdr3_nt: TGTGCCAGCAGTTCGCTAGGGTACCACAATGAGCAGTTCTTC
d_call: NA
j_call: TRBJ2-1
v_call: TRBV27
clone_size: NA

cdr3_aa: CATSEPRGVQETQYF
cdr3_nt: TGTGCCACCAGTGAGCCCCGGGGGGTACAAGAGACCCAGTACTTC
d_call: TRBD2
j_call: TRBJ2-5
v_call: TRBV24-1
clone_size: few

cdr3_aa: CASSLPGRDSSTDTQYF
cdr3_nt: TGTGCCAGCAGTTTACCGGGCAGGGACAGTAGCACAGATACGCAGTATTTT
d_call: TRBD1
j_call: TRBJ2-3
v_call: TRBV28
clone_size: NA

cdr3_aa: CSARVQSGQFLRDSPLHF
cdr3_nt: TGCAGTGCTAGAGTACAGTCCGGACAGTTTCTACGGGATTCACCCCTCCACTTT
d_call: NA
j_call: TRBJ1-6
v_call: TRBV20-1
clone_size: NA

cdr3_aa: CASQGGTGANVLTF
cdr3_nt: TGTGCCAGCCAGGGGGGAACTGGGGCCAACGTCCTGACTTTC
d_call: NA
j_call: TRBJ2-6
v_call: TRBV6-5
clone_size: NA

cdr3_aa: CSAPGTGLAPYNSPLHF
cdr3_nt: TGCAGTGCTCCCGGGACAGGGCTGGCCCCCTATAATTCACCCCTCCACTTT
d_call: TRBD1
j_call: TRBJ1-6
v_call: TRBV20-1
clone_size: NA

cdr3_aa: CASSQDLAGGTQYF
cdr3_nt: TGCGCCAGCAGCCAAGATTTAGCGGGTGGGACCCAGTACTTC
d_call: TRBD2
j_call: TRBJ2-5
v_call: TRBV4-3
clone_size: NA

cdr3_aa: CASSGPAGATYEQYF
cdr3_nt: TGTGCCAGCAGTGGACCAGCGGGGGCGACCTACGAGCAGTACTTC
d_call: TRBD2
j_call: TRBJ2-7
v_call: TRBV2
clone_size: NA

cdr3_aa: CASSQGVIEFTDTQYF
cdr3_nt: TGCGCCAGCAGCCAAGGGGTCATAGAATTCACAGATACGCAGTATTTT
d_call: NA
j_call: TRBJ2-3
v_call: TRBV4-1
clone_size: few

cdr3_aa: CGRQDSYGYTF
cdr3_nt: TGCGGAAGACAGGACTCCTATGGCTACACCTTC
d_call: NA
j_call: TRBJ1-2
v_call: TRBV20-1
clone_size: NA

cdr3_aa: CASRQEHQGTQFF
cdr3_nt: TGTGCCAGCAGGCAGGAGCACCAAGGGACCCAGTTCTTC
d_call: NA
j_call: TRBJ2-1
v_call: TRBV6-5
clone_size: NA

cdr3_aa: CATGLAGIPTDTQYF
cdr3_nt: TGTGCCACCGGACTAGCGGGGATACCCACAGATACGCAGTATTTT
d_call: TRBD2
j_call: TRBJ2-3
v_call: TRBV2
clone_size: NA

cdr3_aa: CASSWGTKSSYEQYF
cdr3_nt: TGCGCCAGCAGCTGGGGGACAAAGAGCTCCTACGAGCAGTACTTC
d_call: NA
j_call: TRBJ2-7
v_call: TRBV5-1
clone_size: few

cdr3_aa: CATSGGVKNIQYF
cdr3_nt: TGTGCCACCAGCGGCGGGGTCAAAAACATTCAGTACTTC
d_call: NA
j_call: TRBJ2-4
v_call: TRBV24-1
clone_size: few

cdr3_aa: CATSDMGQGTDTQYF
cdr3_nt: TGTGCCACCAGTGATATGGGACAGGGCACAGATACGCAGTATTTT
d_call: TRBD1
j_call: TRBJ2-3
v_call: TRBV24-1
clone_size: once

cdr3_aa: CASSVQGTGANVLTF
cdr3_nt: TGTGCCAGCAGTGTACAGGGTACTGGGGCCAACGTCCTGACTTTC
d_call: NA
j_call: TRBJ2-6
v_call: TRBV28
clone_size: NA

cdr3_aa: CASKGRRLYGYTF
cdr3_nt: TGTGCCAGCAAAGGGCGGCGTCTCTATGGCTACACCTTC
d_call: NA
j_call: TRBJ1-2
v_call: TRBV27
clone_size: many

cdr3_aa: CASSYRTGQLTPRGTQYF
cdr3_nt: TGTGCCAGCAGTTATCGAACGGGACAGCTAACCCCGAGGGGGACCCAGTACTTC
d_call: TRBD1
j_call: TRBJ2-5
v_call: TRBV12-3/TRBV12-4
clone_size: few

cdr3_aa: CSARAGTEQYF
cdr3_nt: TGCAGTGCTAGGGCAGGGACGGAGCAGTACTTC
d_call: NA
j_call: TRBJ2-7
v_call: TRBV20-1
clone_size: many